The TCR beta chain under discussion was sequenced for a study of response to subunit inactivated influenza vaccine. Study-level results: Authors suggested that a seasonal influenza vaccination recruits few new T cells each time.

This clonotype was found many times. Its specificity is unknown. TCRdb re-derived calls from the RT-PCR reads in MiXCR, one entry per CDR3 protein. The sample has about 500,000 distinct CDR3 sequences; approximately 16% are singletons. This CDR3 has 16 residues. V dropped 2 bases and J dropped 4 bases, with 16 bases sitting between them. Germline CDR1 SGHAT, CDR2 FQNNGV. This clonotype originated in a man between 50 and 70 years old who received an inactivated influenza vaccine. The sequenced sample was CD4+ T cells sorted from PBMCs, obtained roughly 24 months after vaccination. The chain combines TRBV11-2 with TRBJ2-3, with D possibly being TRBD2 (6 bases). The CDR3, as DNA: TGTGCCAGCAGCTTACTCGGGGCTAGCGAAGCAGATACGCAGTATTTT. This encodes CASSLLGASEADTQYF.